One and the same sample provided the 24 T cell receptor beta chains below, sequenced in a study of cytomegalovirus exposure and HLA in healthy donors. Primers included in the PCR were 60 Vbeta and 13 Jbeta primers. Libraries were prepared by immunoSEQ multiplex PCR; TCRdb keeps only in-frame clonotypes and omits some of them. The sample includes approximately 94,000 clones, less than 85% seen only once; the top ten take roughly 4.8%. The specimen was PBMCs. Receptor source: a man in his thirties or forties in good health and CMV-seropositive.

This rearrangement joins TRBV19 to TRBJ2-6; the D gene is possibly TRBD1 (5 bases). The CDR3 totals 16 residues. Trimming removed 3 bases from V and 0 bases from J, with 9 bases in between. Germline V gives CDR1 LNHDA, CDR2 SQIVND (reference sequence). The CDR3 DNA is TGTGCCAGTAGTATTCCTAGGGGCTCTGGGGCCAACGTCCTGACTTTC. This translates into CASSIPRGSGANVLTF. Full variable domain (missing parts from reference TRBV19 and TRBJ2-6): DGGITQSPKYLFRKEGQNVTLSCEQNLNHDAMYWYRQDPGQGLRLIYYSQIVNDFQKGDIAEGYSVSREKKESFPLTVTSAQKNPTAFYLCASSIPRGSGANVLTFGAGSRLTVL.

The chain uses TRBV11-2 and TRBJ2-7; weak D call: TRBD2 (6 bases). Trimming cost V 5 bases and J 0 bases, with 14 bases left between them. Germline CDR1 is SGHAT and CDR2 is FQNNGV. The CDR3 length is 15 residues. DNA for the CDR3: TGTGCCAGCAGCCCGAGTAGCGGAAGCTCCTACGAGCAGTACTTC. Translating gives CASSPSSGSSYEQYF.

The rearrangement uses TRBV5-1 and TRBJ1-3; D ambiguous. The CDR3 totals 15 residues. Between the trimmed V and J ends, which lost 3 bases and 0 bases, there was a span of 10 bases. The germline CDR1 and CDR2 sequences are SGHRS and YFSETQ. The CDR3 protein is CASSSSGFSGNTIYF. Here the CDR3 DNA reads TGCGCCAGCAGCTCTTCCGGTTTCTCTGGAAACACCATATATTTT. The whole variable domain, filled in from reference TRBV5-1 and TRBJ1-3, reads KAGVTQTPRYLIKTRGQQVTLSCSPISGHRSVSWYQQTPGQGLQFLFEYFSETQRNKGNFPGRFSGRQFSNSRSEMNVSTLELGDSALYLCASSSSGFSGNTIYFGEGSWLTVV.

The V call is TRBV6-5, the J call TRBJ1-1; D might be TRBD1 (5 bases). The V gene lost 0 bases and the J gene lost 8 bases, with 10 bases spanning the gap. Germline CDR1 MNHEY, CDR2 SVGAGI. The CDR3 is 13 amino acids. CDR3 nucleotides: TGTGCCAGCAGTTACTCGGGCGACAGAGAAGCTTTCTTT. Encoded protein: CASSYSGDREAFF.

The chain combines TRBV5-1 with TRBJ1-6, with TRBD1 matching over 7 bases. Germline V lookup: CDR1 SGHRS, CDR2 YFSETQ. The CDR3 runs to 15 residues. V trimming: 1 base; J trimming: 8 bases; junction bases outside the gene matches: 6. CDR3: CASSLRGQRDSPLHF. The CDR3 DNA reads as TGCGCCAGCAGCTTGCGGGGACAGAGGGATTCACCCCTCCACTTT. The whole variable domain, filled in from reference TRBV5-1 and TRBJ1-6, reads KAGVTQTPRYLIKTRGQQVTLSCSPISGHRSVSWYQQTPGQGLQFLFEYFSETQRNKGNFPGRFSGRQFSNSRSEMNVSTLELGDSALYLCASSLRGQRDSPLHFGNGTRLTVT.

This sequence joins TRBV6-6 and TRBJ2-7, with TRBD1 as a possible D gene (5 bases). Germline CDR1 is MNHNY and CDR2 is SVGAGI (reference sequence). This CDR3 has 11 residues. Trimming took off 5 bases at V and 9 bases at J, with 11 bases between the two ends. CDR3 sequence (DNA): TGTGCCAGCAGTGACAGACAGATGCAGTACTTC. Protein: CASSDRQMQYF.

The chain combines TRBV29-1 with TRBJ1-1; TRBD1 aligns across 7 bases. This CDR3 has 16 amino acids. CDR1 and CDR2 (germline): SQVTM, ANQGSEA. The trim removed 6 bases at V and 4 bases at J, leaving 17 bases unmatched. The CDR3 sequence: CSVTLRDRRPGTEAFF. The DNA for the CDR3 is TGCAGCGTCACCCTCCGGGACAGAAGGCCGGGCACTGAAGCTTTCTTT.

The chain carries TRBV2 and TRBJ1-5; D possibly corresponds to TRBD1 (6 bases). CDR3 length equals 15 residues. Trimming removed 6 bases from V and 4 bases from J, with 16 bases in between. The V gene's germline CDR1 is SNHLY and CDR2 FYNNEI. The CDR3 region has the DNA TGTGCCAGCAGCGCTACAGGGTCTGTAAATCAGCCCCAGCATTTT. Translating it yields CASSATGSVNQPQHF.

The genes are TRBV4-1 and TRBJ2-2; unclear D gene. The CDR3 extends over 15 amino acids. Trimming took off 1 base at V and 3 bases at J, with 9 bases between the two ends. Germline CDR1 and CDR2: MGHRA and YSYEKL. The CDR3 nucleotides are TGCGCCAGCAGCCAAGTATCAGACTACACCGGGGAGCTGTTTTTT. Translating gives CASSQVSDYTGELFF.

This chain connects TRBV15 to TRBJ2-6, with 7 nucleotides matching TRBD1. Germline CDR1 is LNHNV and CDR2 is YYDKDF (reference sequence). J was trimmed by 2 bases and V by 0 bases; bases with no gene match: 7. CDR3 length: 18 amino acids. The CDR3 spells CATSRDPGGRAGANVLTF. The CDR3, as DNA: TGTGCCACCAGCAGAGATCCAGGGGGAAGGGCTGGGGCCAACGTCCTGACTTTC.

This clone was observed a few times. This sequence joins TRBV4-3 and TRBJ1-1; 9 nucleotides match TRBD1. This CDR3 is built from 15 residues. With 6 bases clipped from V and 1 base from J, the junction kept 6 bases outside the gene matches. Germline CDR1 LGHNA, CDR2 YSLEER. The CDR3 DNA is TGCGCCAGCAGTCTGCGGACAGGGGAGAACACTGAAGCTTTCTTT. Amino acids: CASSLRTGENTEAFF.

This chain uses TRBV29-1 with TRBJ1-4; D is possibly TRBD1 (6 bases). Germline CDR1 reads SQVTM; CDR2 reads ANQGSEA. This CDR3 has 13 amino acids. V dropped 3 bases and J dropped 5 bases, with 10 bases sitting between them. This CDR3 reads CSVEGGANEKLFF. In DNA form, the CDR3 reads TGCAGCGTTGAGGGGGGGGCGAATGAAAAACTGTTTTTT.

The J gene is TRBJ2-7, the V gene TRBV11-2; possible D gene TRBD1, 5 bases. Trimming stripped 5 bases from V and 1 base from J, with 12 bases between. This CDR3 is built from 14 residues. Germline lookup yields CDR1 SGHAT and CDR2 FQNNGV. The CDR3 coding sequence is TGTGCCAGCAGCCGCATCGCAGGGTCCTACGAGCAGTACTTC. Protein: CASSRIAGSYEQYF.

This chain links TRBV9 with TRBJ2-2; D not resolved. V was cut by 3 bases and J by 0 bases, with 3 bases left in between. The CDR3 is made up of 13 amino acids. In germline, CDR1 is SGDLS, CDR2 YYNGEE. This CDR3 reads CASSAPNTGELFF. In DNA, the CDR3 is TGTGCCAGCAGCGCTCCGAACACCGGGGAGCTGTTTTTT.

The chain uses TRBV7-8 and TRBJ2-5; 10 bases align to TRBD2. V lost 2 bases and J lost 1; bases outside the gene matches: 7. CDR1 is SGHVS, CDR2 FQNEAQ, per germline. This CDR3 spans 17 amino acids. The CDR3 loop reads CASSLSLLAGLQETQYF. In DNA form, the CDR3 reads TGTGCCAGCAGCTTATCCCTACTAGCGGGGCTCCAAGAGACCCAGTACTTC.

J is TRBJ2-3 and V is TRBV5-6; no firm D call. CDR3 size: 13 residues. Trimming took 4 bases from V and 6 from J, leaving 12 bases between them. Germline-derived CDR1 and CDR2 are SGHDT and YYEEEE. In DNA form, the CDR3 reads TGTGCCAGCAGCCCGACTGGCGTGGATACGCAGTATTTT. It is translated as CASSPTGVDTQYF.

The rearrangement links TRBV4-1 to TRBJ2-1, with a possible D match to TRBD2 (6 bases). CDR1 is MGHRA, CDR2 YSYEKL, per germline. The CDR3 totals 16 residues. V lost 0 bases to trimming and J lost 3 bases, with 12 bases between them. The CDR3 DNA reads as TGCGCCAGCAGCCAAGATCCGAGACTAGTCTACAATGAGCAGTTCTTC. Encoded protein: CASSQDPRLVYNEQFF.

This clone showed up just a few times. This chain joins TRBV5-8 and TRBJ1-1; D gene uncertain. This CDR3 contains 11 residues. V was trimmed by 0 bases and J by 7 bases, leaving 4 bases between them. Germline assignment: CDR1 SGHTS and CDR2 YDEGEE. CDR3 coding DNA: TGTGCCAGCAGCTTGGACGGTGAAGCTTTCTTT. Translation: CASSLDGEAFF.

This clone was seen a single time. The genes are TRBV6-5 and TRBJ1-5; D gene unclear. The CDR3 contains 15 residues. V lost 4 bases, J lost 6 bases, and 16 bases lay in between. Germline V CDR1 and CDR2: MNHEY, SVGAGI. As DNA, the CDR3 is TGTGCCAGCAGTTCCCGACCCACTCGAGGTCAGCCCCAGCATTTT. Translated: CASSSRPTRGQPQHF.

This sequence joins TRBV19 and TRBJ1-1; D is ambiguous. There are 16 residues in the CDR3. The germline V and J ends were trimmed by 4 bases and 5 bases, with 20 bases remaining between them. CDR1 and CDR2 from the germline V gene are LNHDA and SQIVND (reference sequence). For the CDR3, the DNA is TGTGCCAGTAGTACTGCGGGCCCCCTAGGGAAAACTGAAGCTTTCTTT. Translated: CASSTAGPLGKTEAFF.

The V and J genes are TRBV7-9 and TRBJ1-6; D perhaps matches TRBD1 (6 bases). Trimming removed 1 base from V and 7 bases from J, with 11 bases in between. The CDR3 consists of 15 residues. Per germline, CDR1 SEHNR and CDR2 FQNEAQ (reference sequence). For the CDR3, the DNA is TGTGCCAGCAGCTTAGGCCCAGGGGTGAATTCACCCCTCCACTTT. The encoded protein is CASSLGPGVNSPLHF.

The chain combines TRBV7-8 with TRBJ1-6, with D perhaps TRBD1 (6 bases). The CDR3 is 17 residues long. Between the trimmed V and J ends, which lost 2 bases and 8 bases, there was a span of 19 bases. From germline, CDR1 is SGHVS and CDR2 FQNEAQ. CDR3 DNA: TGTGCCAGCAGCTTAAAGGAGTTCGGGGGGCGGCATTCACCCCTCCACTTT. Its translation is CASSLKEFGGRHSPLHF.

This clone was found a few times. The J gene is TRBJ2-1, the V gene TRBV19; 13 bases match TRBD2. The CDR3 totals 19 residues. V lost 0 bases, J lost 1 base, and 6 bases stayed unmatched. The germline CDR1 and CDR2 sequences are LNHDA and SQIVND (reference sequence). The CDR3 nucleotides are TGTGCCAGTAGTATAGATCTACTAGCGGGGGGGCCGTCCTACAATGAGCAGTTCTTC. Translating gives CASSIDLLAGGPSYNEQFF.

This sequence joins TRBV6-6 and TRBJ2-7; D perhaps matches TRBD2 (6 bases). Germline V CDR1 and CDR2: MNHNY, SVGAGI (reference sequence). The CDR3 is made up of 13 amino acids. V was shortened by 3 bases and J by 9 bases, with 15 bases between the two germline ends. The CDR3 nucleotides read TGTGCCAGCAGTTATGAGACTAGAAACGGGCAGTACGTC. Encoded protein: CASSYETRNGQYV.